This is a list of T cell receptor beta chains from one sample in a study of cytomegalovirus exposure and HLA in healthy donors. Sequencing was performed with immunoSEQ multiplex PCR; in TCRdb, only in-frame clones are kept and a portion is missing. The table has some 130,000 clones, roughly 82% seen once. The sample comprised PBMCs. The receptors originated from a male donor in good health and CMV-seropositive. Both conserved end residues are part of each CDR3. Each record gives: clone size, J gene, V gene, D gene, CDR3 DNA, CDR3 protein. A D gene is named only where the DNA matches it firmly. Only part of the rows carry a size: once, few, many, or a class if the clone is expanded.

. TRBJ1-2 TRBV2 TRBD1 TGTGCCAGCCGGACAGGGGATTTCTATGGCTACACCTTC CASRTGDFYGYTF
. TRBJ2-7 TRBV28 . TGTGCCAGCAGTGTCTTATCCGGGCAGTACTTC CASSVLSGQYF
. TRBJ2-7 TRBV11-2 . TGTGTCAGCAGCTTAAACTCGCCCTACGAGCAGTACTTC CVSSLNSPYEQYF
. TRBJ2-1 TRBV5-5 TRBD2 TGTGCCAGCAGCTTACTAGCGGGGGGTGAGCAGTTCTTC CASSLLAGGEQFF
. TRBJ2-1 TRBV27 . TGTGCCAGCAGTTCCACTCCCCCAGGGTATGGGAAAAATGAGCAGTTCTTC CASSSTPPGYGKNEQFF
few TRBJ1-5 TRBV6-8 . TGTGCCAGCAGTTACGATAGGAGGAAAACTCAGCCCCAGCATTTT CASSYDRRKTQPQHF
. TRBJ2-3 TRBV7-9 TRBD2 TGTGCCAGCAGCAACGGACTAGCAGTTAGCACAGATACGCAGTATTTT CASSNGLAVSTDTQYF
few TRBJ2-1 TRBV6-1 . TGTGCCAGCAGTGAACAGGAGGAATACAATGAGCAGTTCTTC CASSEQEEYNEQFF
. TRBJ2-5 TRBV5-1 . TGCGCCAGCAGCGTCATGTCCCAAGAGACCCAGTACTTC CASSVMSQETQYF
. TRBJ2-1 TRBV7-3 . TGTGCCAGCAGCTTATCTAGCCGTTATGAGCAGTTCTTC CASSLSSRYEQFF
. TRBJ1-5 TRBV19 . TGTGCCAGTAGTATCTCCAATCAGCCCCAGCATTTT CASSISNQPQHF
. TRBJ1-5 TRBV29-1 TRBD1 TGCAGCGTCCGGGACAGTAAACAGCCCCAGCATTTT CSVRDSKQPQHF
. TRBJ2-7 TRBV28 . TGTGCCAGCAGTTTGGAGGCGACAAGCTCCTACGAGCAGTACTTC CASSLEATSSYEQYF
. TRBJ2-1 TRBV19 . TGTGCCAGTAGTCCCGGGACATCTTCCTACAATGAGCAGTTCTTC CASSPGTSSYNEQFF
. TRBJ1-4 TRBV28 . TGTGCCAGCAGTTCGTCAGGGCTGCAAGGAAAACTGTTTTTT CASSSSGLQGKLFF
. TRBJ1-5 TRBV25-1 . TGTGCCAGCAGTCGCGCGGGGGGGCCGAGTGAGCCCCAGCATTTT CASSRAGGPSEPQHF
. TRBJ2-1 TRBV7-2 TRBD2 TGTGCCAGCAGCTTTCAACTAGCGGGAGATGAGCAGTTCTTC CASSFQLAGDEQFF
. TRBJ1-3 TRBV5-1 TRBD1 TGCGCCAGCAGCTTGGCCGGGACAGGCATCTCTGGAAACACCATATATTTT CASSLAGTGISGNTIYF
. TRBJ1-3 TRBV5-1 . TGCGCCAGCAGCTTTGGGGGACAAGGAAACACCATATATTTT CASSFGGQGNTIYF
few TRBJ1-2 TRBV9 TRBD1 TGTGCCAGCAGCGTAGGAGGGGGCAGCTACACCTTC CASSVGGGSYTF
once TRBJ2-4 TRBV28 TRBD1 TGTGCCAGCAGCTCCAGATCAGGGGACAGTCAGTACTTC CASSSRSGDSQYF
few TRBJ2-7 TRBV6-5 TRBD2 TGTGCCAGCAACCCGGGGGGTTCCTCCAAGCAGTACTTC CASNPGGSSKQYF
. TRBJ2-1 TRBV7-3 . TGTGCCAGCAGCGCTAGCGTCTCCTACAATGAGCAGTTCTTC CASSASVSYNEQFF
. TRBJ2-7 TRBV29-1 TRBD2 TGCAGCACCCTAAGGGAGCGGGGGGGATCCTACGAGCAGTACTTC CSTLRERGGSYEQYF
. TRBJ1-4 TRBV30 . TGTGCCTGGAGGGGGCGAGAGAATAATGAAAAACTGTTTTTT CAWRGRENNEKLFF